This TCR beta chain is from a study of T cells in Graves' hyperthyroidism and ophthalmopathy (dated 2019 in TCRdb). Notes on the research overall: Peripheral blood was sampled at the time of initial diagnosis, prior to any treatment. To identify distinguishing TCR V-J signatures, a discovery cohort of around 100 patients was used, comprising under 45 with Graves' ophthalmopathy and roughly 60 with stable Graves' hyperthyroidism. Prospective prediction of ophthalmopathy was tested in an independent validation cohort of 18 to 20 hyperthyroidism patients and some 17 patients who later progressed to ophthalmopathy. The roughly 94 discovery patients were randomly split 7:3 into training and test sets. In more than five Graves' hyperthyroidism patients, the study also compared T-cell repertoires from thyroid tissue with T-cell repertoires from blood. Following sampling, methimazole starting at 30 mg daily was given to hyperthyroidism patients, and high-dose intravenous methylprednisolone was given to ophthalmopathy patients. TCR Vbeta CDR3 sequencing of 120 to 150 peripheral blood samples (approximately 44 ophthalmopathy, under 80 hyperthyroidism and some 17 progressor patients) is reported in the paper. General findings and caveats noted by the study authors: In validation, the model predicted progression to ophthalmopathy a median of roughly 6.1 months before onset, with 70% to 71% sensitivity and 72.22% specificity. In cross-validation, a model built on a 13 V-J signature told ophthalmopathy apart from stable hyperthyroidism with less than 90% sensitivity and roughly 82% specificity, and in testing the same model reached 80%/75%. Sample size was not statistically predetermined, and investigators were not blinded to group allocation. Most expanded thyroid clonotypes (frequency above 0.001) were also detected in blood, a finding suggesting that blood repertoires may reflect thyroid immune responses.

A patient counted as having stable Graves' hyperthyroidism if no progression to ophthalmopathy occurred over 18 months of follow-up. The hyperthyroidism patients were between 18 and 65 years old and newly diagnosed, with a disease duration of less than 2 months. Patients with uncontrolled infections, other autoimmune diseases, pregnancy or lactation were excluded. Diagnoses relied on clinical symptoms, serum thyroxine and TRAb, thyroid ultrasound and orbital computed tomography. PBMCs were separated from under 12 ml of fresh peripheral blood using Ficoll-Paque density gradient centrifugation. Total RNA was extracted using Trizol reagent, and RNA quality was assessed on an Agilent 2100 Bioanalyzer. The TCR beta CDR3 regions were amplified from the RNA transcripts. For the first round of RT-PCR on the TCR CDR3, the HTBI primer set was used together with the Qiagen OneStep RT-PCR kit. Libraries were constructed in a second round of multiplex PCR, after which size selection and purification were carried out. Libraries were sequenced paired-end with 100 bp reads on an Illumina HiSeq2000. The paper's data handling went like this. SOAPnuke was used to process the raw data, with reads discarded if the reads contained adapters or uncalled bases, had a mean Phred below 15, or lacked an exact constant-primer or identifier match. High-quality paired reads were merged using COPE v1.2.5, and each unique nucleotide sequence was defined as a clonotype. MiTCR v1.1 was used to align clonotypes to the IMGT TRBV, TRBD and TRBJ reference segments. Analysis was restricted to V-J combinations with a frequency above 0.0001, which covered 98% to 99.2% of repertoires. The TCS score was defined as F50 (clonal expansion) divided by E x V (chaos), with BLOSUM62-based TCRdist calculated between CDR3 peptides within each V-J. Welch's t-statistics and random forest reduced 500 to 650 V-J features to roughly 13, which were used in a naive Bayes classifier (R e1071). TCRdb trimmed the raw reads at Q25, called clones with MiXCR and kept productive beta chains. Every CDR3 protein is listed once, alongside the most common genes and DNA of its rows. These V and J calls derive from TCRdb rather than the authors' analysis. The sample records hundreds of thousands of distinct CDR3 sequences, around 14% of which are singletons. The top ten clones comprise around 25% of the sample.

Turning to this clonotype: Its binding antigen is unknown. No much larger clonotype is one base removed from it; base qualities were not supplied.

The CDR3, from cysteine to phenylalanine, totals 15 residues. The read is trimmed to its CDR3 DNA, 45 bases read in frame from base 1. CDR1 and CDR2 (DFQATT, SNEGSKA) derive from the germline V gene (reference sequence). Between the V and J ends, shortened by 6 bases and 0 bases respectively, the junction contains 12 bases. The chain was built from TRBV20-1 and TRBJ2-6; a tentative D call is TRBD1 (6 bases match). The receptor comes from a woman between 25 and 40 years old with Graves' hyperthyroidism. Sequencing was done on a sample of blood. CDR3 protein: CSATKGGSGANVLTF. The DNA reads as follows: TGCAGTGCAACGAAAGGGGGCTCTGGGGCCAACGTCCTGACTTTC.